The entry below describes one T cell receptor beta chain. What it binds is not known. The record originates from a study of shared clonotypes between healthy human individuals. Naive CD8 cells, CD45RO-negative and positively selected for CCR7, excluded terminally differentiated effector memory CD45RA+ cells. V lost 11 bases, J lost 3 bases, and 7 bases lay in between. The CDR3 extends over 10 amino acids. Germline V gives CDR1 MNHEY, CDR2 SVGAGI. Study outcomes and limitations: What naive subsets generally showed was a larger estimated richness than memory subsets showed.

Repertoires were generated with immunoSEQ multiplex PCR, while TCRdb's copy carries only in-frame clones and drops some. The sample consists of about 2.2 million clones, about 92% of them appearing once. The sequenced sample was naive CD8+ T cells from PBMCs. This receptor was obtained from a man aged 18 to 29 in good health. Some clones in this sample may be carry-over from other donors' samples. The gene calls are TRBV6-5 and TRBJ2-5, with D tentatively TRBD2 (6 bases). In DNA form, the CDR3 reads TGTGCCGCGGGGAAAGAGACCCAGTACTTC. As protein: CAAGKETQYF.